Shown below are 25 T cell receptor beta chains from a single sample sequenced in a study of T cell repertoires in cytomegalovirus infection (dated by TCRdb to about 2019). The listed sequencing device is Illumina HiSeq 1500. In TCRdb, the public reads were trimmed at Q25 with fastp and aligned with MiXCR, with productive beta chains retained. When rows share a CDR3 protein, they turn into one entry using the most common DNA and genes. A total of over 300,000 distinct CDR3 sequences appear in this sample, 15% to 20% of them only once. Together, the top ten hold approximately 12% of the sample. Sequenced material: PBMCs. The receptors were sampled from a human donor in good health (CMV status not recorded). Some clones in this sample may be carry-over from other donors' samples.

This clonotype occurred a few times. The chain joins TRBV4-2 to TRBJ1-2; D is unresolved. This CDR3 is built from 15 residues. Trimming shortened V by 1 base and J by 4 bases, and 13 bases separated the two germline ends. Germline V lookup: CDR1 LGHNA, CDR2 YNFKEQ. DNA of the CDR3: TGTGCCAGCAGCCAAGTAAACGGGAGCCCCTATGGCTACACCTTC. Protein product: CASSQVNGSPYGYTF.

Many counts were recorded for this clonotype. The chain combines TRBV20-1 with TRBJ2-3; 12 bases match TRBD2. The CDR3 is 17 amino acids. The germline CDR1 and CDR2 sequences are DFQATT and SNEGSKA (reference sequence). Germline trimming cut 3 bases from V and 0 bases from J; bases unmatched to any gene: 7. CDR3 DNA sequence: TGCAGTGCTAGTCGGCTAGCGGGGGGGAGCAGCACAGATACGCAGTATTTT. Protein: CSASRLAGGSSTDTQYF.

This clonotype was found many times. V is TRBV12-3 or TRBV12-4 and J is TRBJ2-5, with D uncertain. The CDR3 extends over 13 amino acids. Deletions cut 6 bases from V and 4 bases from J, with 12 bases between. CDR3 sequence (DNA): TGTGCCAGCAGCCTGGGAATGGGAGAGACCCAGTACTTC. Its protein product is CASSLGMGETQYF.

V is TRBV25-1 and J is TRBJ1-1; no clear D gene. Per the germline V gene, CDR1 is MGHDK and CDR2 is SYGVNS. Trimming removed 8 bases at V and 4 bases at J, with 5 bases between. This CDR3 comprises 10 residues. The CDR3 loop reads CASWGTEAFF. DNA for the CDR3: TGTGCCAGCTGGGGCACTGAAGCTTTCTTT.

In this sample, this clonotype turned up many times. The V gene is TRBV7-9, the J gene TRBJ1-1, with D possibly TRBD1 on 5 matching bases. The CDR3 contains 14 residues. The germline V gene has CDR1 SEHNR and CDR2 FQNEAQ (reference sequence). Between the trimmed V and J ends, which lost 3 bases and 5 bases, there was a span of 13 bases. The CDR3 spells CASSLYVRGTEAFF. The CDR3 DNA is TGTGCCAGCAGCTTGTACGTTCGGGGGACTGAAGCTTTCTTT.

The V and J genes are TRBV28 and TRBJ1-4; D uncertain. This CDR3 is built from 12 residues. V shed 5 bases and J shed 14 bases, with 15 bases lying between them. Germline assignment: CDR1 MDHEN and CDR2 SYDVKM. The CDR3 here is CASSPRRGMLFF. CDR3 bases: TGTGCCAGCAGTCCCCGCCGGGGAATGCTGTTTTTT.

This clonotype was picked up many times. This chain connects TRBV11-2 to TRBJ2-5, with TRBD2 identical over 8 bases. The ends lost 1 base at V and 4 bases at J; junction bases unmatched: 8. The germline V gene has CDR1 SGHAT and CDR2 FQNNGV. The CDR3 runs 16 residues. CDR3 loop: CASSLGAGGAPETQYF. CDR3 coding DNA: TGTGCCAGCAGCTTAGGGGCCGGGGGGGCCCCAGAGACCCAGTACTTC.

This clonotype was found a few times. V gene TRBV15 combines with J gene TRBJ1-1; D may be TRBD1 (5 bases). CDR1 and CDR2 (germline): LNHNV, YYDKDF (reference sequence). V shed 4 bases and J shed 5 bases, with 20 bases lying between them. This CDR3 is 16 amino acids long. The CDR3 region is CATSKRPSQGGTEAFF. The CDR3, as DNA: TGTGCCACCAGCAAGAGGCCTTCTCAGGGAGGGACTGAAGCTTTCTTT.

This clonotype came up a few times. CDR3 nucleotides: TGTGCCAGCAGTGACACTAGCGGGGGATATGAGCAGTTCTTC. This translates into CASSDTSGGYEQFF. The chain uses TRBV25-1 and TRBJ2-1; TRBD2 matches 11 bases. This CDR3 region has 14 residues. Unmatched junction bases numbered 3, after V lost 3 bases and J lost 8 bases. Germline V gives CDR1 MGHDK, CDR2 SYGVNS.

This clonotype was observed a handful of times. The genes are TRBV18 and TRBJ1-3; possibly TRBD1 for D (5 bases). From germline, CDR1 is KGHSH and CDR2 LQKENI. V lost 6 bases and J 4 bases, leaving 13 bases between the germline ends. CDR3 length: 14 amino acids. The CDR3 here is CASSWDPKGNTIYF. CDR3 in DNA: TGTGCCAGCTCGTGGGACCCAAAAGGAAACACCATATATTTT.

For this clonotype: This may arise from a read error, as a much more abundant clone is one base away. The chain recombines TRBV7-2 with TRBJ1-3; 7 nucleotides align to TRBD1. Germline V gene sequence: CDR1 SGHTA, CDR2 FQGNSA. This CDR3 spans 13 amino acids. V lost 10 bases to trimming and J lost 8 bases; unmatched junction nucleotides: 11. CDR3 region: CANSSGQRDTIYF. CDR3 DNA sequence: TGTGCCAACAGTTCGGGACAGCGGGACACCATATATTTT.

Ten or more counts support this clonotype. CDR3 in DNA: TGTGCCAGCGGACCCTATCTGGTCGCTGGCTACACCTTC. Encoded protein: CASGPYLVAGYTF. The chain has TRBV6-5 and TRBJ1-2; the D is unclear. The CDR3 totals 13 residues. Germline V gene lookup returns CDR1 MNHEY and CDR2 SVGAGI. The V end lost 8 bases, the J end lost 7 bases, and 17 bases lay between the germline ends.

In this sample, this clonotype turned up many times. The rearrangement links TRBV7-6 to TRBJ2-6; 7 bases are a match to TRBD2. This CDR3 comprises 15 residues. Trimming removed 5 bases from V and 7 bases from J; junction bases left unmatched: 8. Germline values: CDR1 SGHVS, CDR2 FNYEAQ. CDR3 in amino acids: CASSRGVSAANVLTF. Here the CDR3 DNA reads TGTGCCAGCAGCCGGGGGGTCTCTGCAGCCAACGTCCTGACTTTC.

This clonotype was found a few times. V usage is TRBV4-2 and J usage is TRBJ1-1; 8 nucleotides line up with TRBD1. CDR3 size: 15 residues. CDR1 is LGHNA and CDR2 is YNFKEQ in the germline V gene. V trimming: 4 bases; J trimming: 2 bases; junction bases outside the gene matches: 6. CDR3 coding DNA: TGTGCCAGCAGCCCCCGACAGGGGCAAAACACTGAAGCTTTCTTT. It yields the protein CASSPRQGQNTEAFF.

CDR3 sequence (DNA): TGTGCCAGCAGACAAGATTTCGGGACAGCAGGCACCGGGGAGCTGTTTTTT. Residues: CASRQDFGTAGTGELFF. This sequence joins TRBV27 and TRBJ2-2, with 7 bases matching TRBD1. The V segment lost 6 bases and the J segment 4 bases; nucleotides outside the gene matches: 14. CDR3 length equals 17 residues. Germline loops: CDR1 MNHEY, CDR2 SMNVEV (reference sequence).

This clonotype was seen only a few times. V and J are TRBV4-2 and TRBJ1-5, with D possibly being TRBD1 (6 bases). Trimming left V 0 bases short and J 7 bases short, with 10 bases between. The CDR3 is 14 amino acids. The V gene's germline CDR1 is LGHNA and CDR2 YNFKEQ. CDR3 DNA: TGTGCCAGCAGCCAAGATAGTCAGGGGCAGCCCCAGCATTTT. Translated, it gives CASSQDSQGQPQHF.

J is TRBJ1-2 and V is TRBV15; 9 nucleotides agree with TRBD1. Germline-derived CDR1 and CDR2 are LNHNV and YYDKDF (reference sequence). Germline trimming cut 0 bases from V and 2 bases from J; bases unmatched to any gene: 4. The CDR3 extends over 16 amino acids. The CDR3 spells CATSREGGTGNYGYTF. The CDR3 DNA reads TGTGCCACCAGCAGAGAGGGGGGGACAGGGAACTATGGCTACACCTTC.

This clonotype was found many times. The V gene is TRBV12-3 or TRBV12-4, the J gene TRBJ1-1, with 7 bases aligning to TRBD1. The CDR3 sequence is 14 residues long. V lost 5 bases, J lost 4 bases, and 7 bases stayed unmatched. CDR3 DNA: TGTGCCAGCAGTCCCCAGACAGGGCCCACTGAAGCTTTCTTT. Translated, it gives CASSPQTGPTEAFF.

This clonotype came up many times. The chain links TRBV12-3 or TRBV12-4 to TRBJ1-1, with D tentatively TRBD1 (5 bases). The CDR3 has 12 residues. In DNA form, the CDR3 reads TGTGCGATAGGACGGGGGAGCACTGAAGCTTTCTTT. This encodes CAIGRGSTEAFF.

This clonotype has a count of ten or more. The chain joins TRBV10-3 to TRBJ2-7, with no clear D. V lost 3 bases and J lost 3, with 6 bases in between. CDR3 length: 12 amino acids. From germline, CDR1 is ENHRY and CDR2 SYGVKD. The CDR3 reads CAISDGFYEQYF. CDR3 coding DNA: TGTGCCATCAGTGACGGCTTCTACGAGCAGTACTTC.

V usage is TRBV20-1 and J usage is TRBJ1-1; maybe TRBD1 (5 bases). CDR3 length equals 14 residues. V was trimmed by 2 bases and J by 5 bases, leaving 15 bases between them. Germline lookup yields CDR1 DFQATT and CDR2 SNEGSKA (reference sequence). The chain's CDR3 is CSARSGTEGTEAFF. CDR3 sequence (DNA): TGCAGTGCTAGATCCGGGACGGAAGGAACTGAAGCTTTCTTT.

CDR3 bases: TGCAGTGCTAGAGATGGACAGGGGGTCGGCTACACCTTC. It specifies CSARDGQGVGYTF. The chain carries TRBV20-1 and TRBJ1-2, with 10 bases aligning to TRBD1. The CDR3 has 13 residues. V gave up 0 bases and J gave up 8 bases; unmatched junction bases: 3. Per the germline V gene, CDR1 is DFQATT and CDR2 is SNEGSKA (reference sequence).

The chain couples TRBV2 to TRBJ2-2, with 10 bases lining up with TRBD1. The CDR3 covers 15 residues. Germline V gene sequence: CDR1 SNHLY, CDR2 FYNNEI. Germline trimming cut 8 bases from V and 7 bases from J; bases unmatched to any gene: 10. Here the CDR3 DNA reads TGTGCCAGCGAAAAGGACAGGGGGTACAGCGGGGAGCTGTTTTTT. Translated: CASEKDRGYSGELFF.

This clonotype was seen a handful of times. This rearrangement joins TRBV5-6 to TRBJ2-1, with D perhaps TRBD2 (6 bases). V was trimmed by 4 bases and J by 12 bases, leaving 17 bases between them. Per the germline V gene, CDR1 is SGHDT and CDR2 is YYEEEE. The CDR3 spans 13 residues. The CDR3 here is CASSGGTDFVQFF. Written as DNA, the CDR3 is TGTGCCAGCAGCGGCGGGACCGACTTTGTGCAGTTCTTC.

The CDR3 sequence: CASSFAVGGYTF. The CDR3 DNA follows: TGTGCCAGCAGTTTTGCGGTGGGCGGCTACACCTTC. The rearrangement joins TRBV12-3 or TRBV12-4 to TRBJ1-2; D call uncertain. CDR3 length equals 12 residues. With 3 bases removed from V and 8 bases from J, the gap between germline ends came to 10 bases.